This is a list of T cell receptor beta chains from one sample in a study of blood T cell repertoires in COVID-19. Clones were read by immunoSEQ multiplex PCR, and TCRdb kept only the in-frame ones, dropping some. The sample holds approximately 75,000 clones; approximately 80% are singletons and the top ten take 8.5% to 10%. The specimen was peripheral blood. Source of these receptors: a woman of 80 years or more with acute or convalescent COVID-19. The CDR3 runs from the conserved cysteine through the conserved F or W. Each record gives: D gene, clone size, J gene, V gene, CDR3 protein, CDR3 DNA. D genes are given only for firm matches. The size field is filled for only some rows; it gives once, few, many or a size class.

TRBD2 | - | TRBJ2-1 | TRBV7-3 | CASSLTYLAGGSNEQFF | TGTGCCAGCAGCTTAACCTACCTGGCGGGGGGGTCGAATGAGCAGTTCTTC
- | - | TRBJ2-2 | TRBV3-1/TRBV3-2 | CASSQDPGSNTGELFF | TGTGCCAGCAGCCAAGATCCAGGTTCGAACACCGGGGAGCTGTTTTTT
TRBD2 | - | TRBJ2-1 | TRBV10-1 | CASSESSGGQNEQFF | TGCGCCAGCAGTGAGTCGAGCGGGGGGCAAAATGAGCAGTTCTTC
TRBD1 | - | TRBJ1-3 | TRBV9 | CASSVGGDRVTSRRNTIYF | TGTGCCAGCAGCGTGGGGGGGGACAGGGTCACCAGCCGCCGAAACACCATATATTTT
- | - | TRBJ2-7 | TRBV14 | CASSQEIPDKQYF | TGTGCCAGCAGCCAAGAAATCCCGGACAAGCAGTACTTC
- | - | TRBJ1-5 | TRBV28 | CASDRIGQPQHF | TGTGCCAGCGACAGGATAGGTCAGCCCCAGCATTTT
TRBD1 | once | TRBJ2-7 | TRBV6-5 | CASRGTGDRYEQYF | TGTGCCAGCAGAGGGACAGGGGATCGCTACGAGCAGTACTTC
TRBD1 | - | TRBJ2-1 | TRBV30 | CAWSVDRETQFF | TGTGCCTGGAGTGTTGACAGGGAAACCCAGTTCTTC
- | - | TRBJ1-2 | TRBV7-6 | CASSLRQENGYTF | TGTGCCAGCAGCTTGAGACAGGAGAATGGCTACACCTTC
- | - | TRBJ2-7 | TRBV12-3/TRBV12-4 | CASSKSGVGEQYF | TGTGCCAGCAGTAAGTCCGGGGTGGGCGAGCAGTACTTC
TRBD1 | once | TRBJ1-4 | TRBV6-5 | CASSRGPNEKLFF | TGTGCCAGCAGCAGGGGGCCGAATGAAAAACTGTTTTTT
TRBD1 | - | TRBJ2-1 | TRBV10-2 | CASSEPDRGMQFF | TGCGCCAGCAGTGAGCCGGACAGGGGGATGCAGTTCTTC
TRBD1 | - | TRBJ2-3 | TRBV6-5 | CASRGTGEPGDTQYF | TGTGCCAGCAGAGGGACAGGCGAGCCCGGGGATACGCAGTATTTT
TRBD1 | - | TRBJ2-7 | TRBV6-5 | CASSYFDRGTYEQYF | TGTGCCAGCAGTTACTTCGACAGGGGAACCTACGAGCAGTACTTC